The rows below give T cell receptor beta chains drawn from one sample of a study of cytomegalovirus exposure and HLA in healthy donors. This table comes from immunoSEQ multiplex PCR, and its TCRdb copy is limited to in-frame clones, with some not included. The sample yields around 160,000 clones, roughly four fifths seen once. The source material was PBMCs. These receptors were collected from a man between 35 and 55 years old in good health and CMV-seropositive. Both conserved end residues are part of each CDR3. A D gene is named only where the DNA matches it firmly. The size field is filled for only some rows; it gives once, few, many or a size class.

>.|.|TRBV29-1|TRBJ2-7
CSVNLSGTYEQYF
TGCAGCGTTAATCTTTCAGGGACCTACGAGCAGTACTTC
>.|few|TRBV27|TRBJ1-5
CASRRLQGADQPQHF
TGTGCCAGCAGAAGATTACAGGGCGCAGATCAGCCCCAGCATTTT
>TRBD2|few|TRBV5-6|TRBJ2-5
CASSSTLAGEQETQYF
TGTGCCAGCAGCTCAACCCTAGCGGGAGAGCAAGAGACCCAGTACTTC
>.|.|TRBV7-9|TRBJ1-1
CSSSLQGSTEAFF
TGTTCCAGCAGCTTACAGGGTAGTACTGAAGCTTTCTTT
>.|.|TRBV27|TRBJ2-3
CASSFRAPTDTQYF
TGTGCCAGCAGTTTCAGGGCCCCCACAGATACGCAGTATTTT
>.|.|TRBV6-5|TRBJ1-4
CASSYSGGRDFGKLFF
TGTGCCAGCAGTTACTCCGGCGGCAGGGACTTCGGAAAACTGTTTTTT
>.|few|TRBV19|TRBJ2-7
CASSTRVTYEQYF
TGTGCCAGTAGTACGAGGGTTACCTACGAGCAGTACTTC
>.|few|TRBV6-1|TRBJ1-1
CASNSELNTEAFF
TGTGCCAGCAATAGCGAGTTGAACACTGAAGCTTTCTTT
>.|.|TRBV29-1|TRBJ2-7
CSVEDPGVNGYEQYF
TGCAGCGTTGAAGATCCCGGGGTGAACGGGTACGAGCAGTACTTC
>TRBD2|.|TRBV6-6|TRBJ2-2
CASTNGGTSNTGELFF
TGTGCCAGCACCAACGGGGGGACCTCGAACACCGGGGAGCTGTTTTTT
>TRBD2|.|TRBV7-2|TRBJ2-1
CASSPGTSPYNEQFF
TGTGCCAGCAGCCCAGGGACTAGCCCTTACAATGAGCAGTTCTTC
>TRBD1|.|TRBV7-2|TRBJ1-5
CASSSTGGNQPQHF
TGTGCCAGCAGCTCTACAGGGGGCAATCAGCCCCAGCATTTT
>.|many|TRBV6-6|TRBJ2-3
CASRETDGTDTQYF
TGTGCCAGCAGAGAGACAGACGGGACAGATACGCAGTATTTT
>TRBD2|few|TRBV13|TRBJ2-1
CASSKGLAGPQGDEQFF
TGTGCCAGCAGCAAAGGACTAGCGGGGCCCCAAGGCGATGAGCAGTTCTTC
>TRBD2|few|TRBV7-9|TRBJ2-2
CASSLRAGAVLANTGELFF
TGTGCCAGCAGCTTAAGAGCGGGAGCGGTCCTTGCGAACACCGGGGAGCTGTTTTTT
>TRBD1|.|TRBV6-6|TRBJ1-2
CASSSGTGVGYTF
TGTGCCAGCAGCTCCGGGACAGGGGTTGGCTACACCTTC
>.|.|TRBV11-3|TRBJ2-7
CASSLGPGEQYF
TGTGCCAGCAGCTTAGGGCCGGGCGAGCAGTACTTC
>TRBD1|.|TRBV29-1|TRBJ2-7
CSALTGGYEQYF
TGCAGCGCCCTGACAGGGGGCTACGAGCAGTACTTC
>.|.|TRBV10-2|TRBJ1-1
CASSLEGSGTEAFF
TGCGCCAGCAGTTTGGAGGGATCCGGAACTGAAGCTTTCTTT
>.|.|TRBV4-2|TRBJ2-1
CASSPPRNSEQFF
TGTGCCAGCAGCCCCCCGCGAAACAGTGAGCAGTTCTTC
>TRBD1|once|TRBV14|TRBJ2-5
CASSMNRGQETQYF
TGTGCCAGCAGCATGAACAGGGGACAAGAGACCCAGTACTTC
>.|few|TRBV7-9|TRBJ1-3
CSSAPRSSSGNTIYF
TGTTCCAGCGCCCCCCGTAGCAGCTCTGGAAACACCATATATTTT
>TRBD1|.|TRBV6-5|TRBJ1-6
CASNRQGHNSPLHF
TGTGCCAGCAATAGACAGGGACATAATTCACCCCTCCACTTT
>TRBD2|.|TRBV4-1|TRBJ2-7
CASSQPTSGSSYEQYF
TGCGCCAGCAGCCAGCCTACTAGCGGAAGCTCCTACGAGCAGTACTTC
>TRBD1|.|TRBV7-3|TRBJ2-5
CASSAGTAIQETQYF
TGTGCCAGCAGCGCCGGGACAGCCATTCAAGAGACCCAGTACTTC
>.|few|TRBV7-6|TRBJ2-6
CASSLNQGAGANVLTF
TGTGCCAGCAGCTTAAATCAGGGCGCTGGGGCCAACGTCCTGACTTTC
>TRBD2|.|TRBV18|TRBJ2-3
CASSPTSGPSDTQYF
TGTGCCAGCTCACCGACTAGCGGGCCATCAGATACGCAGTATTTT
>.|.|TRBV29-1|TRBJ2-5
CSSQGSQETQYF
TGCAGCTCTCAGGGAAGCCAAGAGACCCAGTACTTC
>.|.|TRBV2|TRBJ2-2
CASTVQGNGELFF
TGTGCCAGCACGGTACAGGGAAACGGGGAGCTGTTTTTT
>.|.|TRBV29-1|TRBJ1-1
CSVVYMNTEAFF
TGCAGCGTTGTTTATATGAACACTGAAGCTTTCTTT
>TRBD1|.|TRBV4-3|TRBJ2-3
CASSQNQILTGRGDTDTQYF
TGCGCCAGCAGCCAAAATCAAATTCTGACAGGGAGAGGGGACACAGATACGCAGTATTTT
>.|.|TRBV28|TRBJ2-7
CASSFGSQTYEQYF
TGTGCCAGCAGTTTCGGTAGCCAGACCTACGAGCAGTACTTC
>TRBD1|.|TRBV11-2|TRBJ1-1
CASSLMRQGHTEAFF
TGTGCCAGCAGCTTAATGAGACAGGGGCATACTGAAGCTTTCTTT
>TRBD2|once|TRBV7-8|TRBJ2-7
CASSLSIGTRSSYEQYF
TGTGCCAGCAGCTTATCTATCGGGACTAGAAGTTCCTACGAGCAGTACTTC
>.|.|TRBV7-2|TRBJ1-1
CASSFNSNTEAFF
TGTGCCAGCAGCTTTAATTCGAACACTGAAGCTTTCTTT
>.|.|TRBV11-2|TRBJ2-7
CASSRGYEQYF
TGTGCCAGCTCCCGGGGGTACGAGCAGTACTTC
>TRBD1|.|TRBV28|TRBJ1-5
CASSFSGGMHQPQHF
TGTGCCAGCAGTTTTTCAGGGGGCATGCATCAGCCCCAGCATTTT